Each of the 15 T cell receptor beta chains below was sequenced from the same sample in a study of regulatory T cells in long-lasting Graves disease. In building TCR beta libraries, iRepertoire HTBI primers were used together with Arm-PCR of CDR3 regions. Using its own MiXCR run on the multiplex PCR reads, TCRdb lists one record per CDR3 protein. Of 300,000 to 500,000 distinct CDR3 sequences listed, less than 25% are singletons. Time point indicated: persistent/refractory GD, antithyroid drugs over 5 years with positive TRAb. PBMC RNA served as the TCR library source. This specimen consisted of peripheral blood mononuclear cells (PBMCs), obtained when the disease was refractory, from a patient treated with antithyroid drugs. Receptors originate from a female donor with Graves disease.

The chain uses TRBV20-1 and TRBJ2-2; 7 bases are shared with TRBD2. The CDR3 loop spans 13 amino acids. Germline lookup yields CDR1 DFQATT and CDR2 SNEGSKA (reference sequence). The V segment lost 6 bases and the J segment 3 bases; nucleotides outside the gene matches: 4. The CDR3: CSATSAYTGELFF. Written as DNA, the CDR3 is TGCAGTGCCACTAGCGCCTACACCGGGGAGCTGTTTTTT.

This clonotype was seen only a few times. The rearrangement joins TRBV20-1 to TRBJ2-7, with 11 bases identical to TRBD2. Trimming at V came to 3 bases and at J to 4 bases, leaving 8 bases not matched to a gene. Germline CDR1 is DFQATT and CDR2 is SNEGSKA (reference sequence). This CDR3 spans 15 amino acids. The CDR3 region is CSASAVAGGKYEQYF. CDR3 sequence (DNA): TGCAGTGCTAGTGCAGTAGCGGGAGGGAAGTACGAGCAGTACTTC.

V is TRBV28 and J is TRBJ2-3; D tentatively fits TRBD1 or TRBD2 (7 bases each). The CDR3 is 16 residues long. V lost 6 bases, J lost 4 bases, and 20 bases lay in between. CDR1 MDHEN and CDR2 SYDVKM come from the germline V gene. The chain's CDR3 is CASSYPGGGVPDTQYF. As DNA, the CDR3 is TGTGCCAGCAGCTACCCAGGGGGGGGAGTTCCAGATACGCAGTATTTT.

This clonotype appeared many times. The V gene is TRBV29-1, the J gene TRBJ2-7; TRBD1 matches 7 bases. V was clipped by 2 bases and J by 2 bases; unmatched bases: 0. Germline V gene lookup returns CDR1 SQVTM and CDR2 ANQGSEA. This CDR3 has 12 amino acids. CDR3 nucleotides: TGCAGCGTTGAACAGGGGGCCTACGAGCAGTACTTC. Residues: CSVEQGAYEQYF.

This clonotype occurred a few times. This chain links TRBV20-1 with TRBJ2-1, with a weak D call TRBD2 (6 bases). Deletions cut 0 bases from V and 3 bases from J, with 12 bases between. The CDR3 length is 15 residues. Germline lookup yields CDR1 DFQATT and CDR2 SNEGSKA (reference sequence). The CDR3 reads CSARDRDLNYNEQFF. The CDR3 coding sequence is TGCAGTGCTAGAGATCGGGACTTAAACTACAATGAGCAGTTCTTC.

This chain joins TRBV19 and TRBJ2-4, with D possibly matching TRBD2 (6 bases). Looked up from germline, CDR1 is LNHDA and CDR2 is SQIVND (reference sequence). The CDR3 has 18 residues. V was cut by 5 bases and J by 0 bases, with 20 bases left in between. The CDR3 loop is CASSSDRSGGLAKNIQYF. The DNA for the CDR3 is TGTGCCAGTAGTTCCGACCGTAGCGGAGGGCTAGCCAAAAACATTCAGTACTTC.

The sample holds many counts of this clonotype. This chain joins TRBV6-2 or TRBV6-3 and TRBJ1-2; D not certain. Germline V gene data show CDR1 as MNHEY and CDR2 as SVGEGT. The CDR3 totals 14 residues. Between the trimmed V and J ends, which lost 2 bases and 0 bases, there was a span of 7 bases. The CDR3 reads CASSYLLANYGYTF. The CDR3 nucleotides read TGTGCCAGCAGTTACCTTCTAGCTAACTATGGCTACACCTTC.

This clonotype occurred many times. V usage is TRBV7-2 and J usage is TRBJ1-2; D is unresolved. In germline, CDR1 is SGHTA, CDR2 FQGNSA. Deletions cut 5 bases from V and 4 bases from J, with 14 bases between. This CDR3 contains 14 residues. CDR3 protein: CASSTYSRLYGYTF. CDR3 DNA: TGTGCCAGCAGCACCTACAGCCGCCTCTATGGCTACACCTTC.

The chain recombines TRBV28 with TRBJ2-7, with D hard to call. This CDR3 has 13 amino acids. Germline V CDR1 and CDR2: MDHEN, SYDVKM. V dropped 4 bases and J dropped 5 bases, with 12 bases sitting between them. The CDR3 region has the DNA TGTGCCAGCAGTTCGGTTGGCGGTAACGAGCAGTACTTC. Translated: CASSSVGGNEQYF.

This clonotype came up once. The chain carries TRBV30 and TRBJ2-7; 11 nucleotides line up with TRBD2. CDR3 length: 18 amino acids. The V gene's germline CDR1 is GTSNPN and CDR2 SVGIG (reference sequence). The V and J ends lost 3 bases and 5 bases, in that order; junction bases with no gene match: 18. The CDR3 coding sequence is TGTGCCTGGAGAGATAGCGGGAGGGCCATACGCATCTTCAACGAGCAGTACTTC. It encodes CAWRDSGRAIRIFNEQYF. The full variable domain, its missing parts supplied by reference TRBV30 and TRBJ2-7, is SQTIHQWPATLVQPVGSPLSLECTVEGTSNPNLYWYRQAAGRGLQLLFYSVGIGQISSEVPQNLSASRPQDRQFILSSKKLLLSDSGFYLCAWRDSGRAIRIFNEQYFGPGTRLTVT.

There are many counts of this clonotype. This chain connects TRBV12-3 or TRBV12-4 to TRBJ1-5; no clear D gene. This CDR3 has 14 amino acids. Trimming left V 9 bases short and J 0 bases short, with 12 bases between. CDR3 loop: CASSATHSNQPQHF. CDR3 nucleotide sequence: TGTGCCAGTTCCGCTACTCATAGCAATCAGCCCCAGCATTTT.

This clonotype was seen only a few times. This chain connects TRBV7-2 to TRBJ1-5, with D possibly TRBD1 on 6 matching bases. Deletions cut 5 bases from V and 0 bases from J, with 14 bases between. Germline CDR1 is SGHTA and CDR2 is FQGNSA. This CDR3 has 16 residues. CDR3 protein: CASSPYTGFSNQPQHF. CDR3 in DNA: TGTGCCAGCAGCCCGTACACAGGGTTTAGCAATCAGCCCCAGCATTTT.

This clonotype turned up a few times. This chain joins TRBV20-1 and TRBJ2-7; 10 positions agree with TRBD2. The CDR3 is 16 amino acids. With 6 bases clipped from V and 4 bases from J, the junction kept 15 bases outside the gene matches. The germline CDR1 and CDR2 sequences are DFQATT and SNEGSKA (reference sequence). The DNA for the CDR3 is TGCAGTGCCAACACCGCGGGGGCTAGCGGGAGTTACGAGCAGTACTTC. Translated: CSANTAGASGSYEQYF.

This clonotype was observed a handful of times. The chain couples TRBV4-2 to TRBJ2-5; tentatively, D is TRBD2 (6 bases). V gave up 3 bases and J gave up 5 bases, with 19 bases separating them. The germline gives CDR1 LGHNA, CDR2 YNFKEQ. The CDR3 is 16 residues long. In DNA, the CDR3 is TGTGCCAGCAGCCAGACTAGAGGGGCAGGGAAGGAGACCCAGTACTTC. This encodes CASSQTRGAGKETQYF.

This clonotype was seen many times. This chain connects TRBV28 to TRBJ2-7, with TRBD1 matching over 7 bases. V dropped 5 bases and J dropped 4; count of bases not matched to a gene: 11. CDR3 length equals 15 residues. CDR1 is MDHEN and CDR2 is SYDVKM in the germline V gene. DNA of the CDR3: TGTGCCAGCAGTACCCCCGGGACAGCTACATACGAGCAGTACTTC. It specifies CASSTPGTATYEQYF.